These 7 T cell receptor beta chains share one sample of origin, sequenced in a study of beta chain features in type 1 diabetes. The authors reverse transcribed all of the isolated RNA, so sequencing captured expressed TCRB transcripts. TCRdb's table, derived via immunoSEQ multiplex PCR, lists solely in-frame clones and lacks some. The profile shows about 260,000 clones, about 70% of them singletons. The sequenced sample consisted of naive CD4+ T cells from blood. Source of these receptors: a man aged 25 to 40 in good health.

In regard to this clone: Other DNA variants within this sample encode the same CDR3. The V and J genes are TRBV30 and TRBJ1-1, with D perhaps matching TRBD1 (5 bases). There are 13 residues in the CDR3. The germline CDR1 and CDR2 sequences are GTSNPN and SVGIG (reference sequence). Trimming removed 2 bases from V and 1 base from J, with 8 bases in between. The CDR3 DNA reads as TGTGCCTGGAGTAGACAGCCGAACACTGAAGCTTTCTTT. It is translated as CAWSRQPNTEAFF.

The chain combines TRBV29-1 with TRBJ1-4; 7 bases are a match to TRBD1. V lost 7 bases and J lost 1; bases outside the gene matches: 3. This CDR3 region has 13 residues. Germline CDR1 is SQVTM and CDR2 is ANQGSEA. The CDR3 DNA sequence: TGCAGCGCCTCAGGGGGAACTAATGAAAAACTGTTTTTT. This gives the protein CSASGGTNEKLFF.

This chain links TRBV7-9 with TRBJ1-2; D is possibly TRBD1 (6 bases). Per the germline V gene, CDR1 is SEHNR and CDR2 is FQNEAQ (reference sequence). The CDR3 has 12 residues. The V end lost 5 bases, the J end lost 4 bases, and 8 bases lay between the germline ends. The CDR3 sequence: CASSEDSYGYTF. CDR3 nucleotide sequence: TGTGCCAGCAGCGAGGACAGCTATGGCTACACCTTC.

The chain has TRBV9 and TRBJ2-5; D is perhaps TRBD2 (5 bases). The CDR3 is 14 amino acids. V was cut by 6 bases and J by 5 bases, with 17 bases left in between. The germline V gene encodes CDR1 SGDLS and CDR2 YYNGEE. In nucleotides, the CDR3 is TGTGCCAGCACTAGCCTAGAGGGTTTGGAGACCCAGTACTTC. Encoded protein: CASTSLEGLETQYF. The variable domain in full, with the rest retrieved from reference TRBV9 and TRBJ2-5, is DSGVTQTPKHLITATGQRVTLRCSPRSGDLSVYWYQQSLDQGLQFLIQYYNGEERAKGNILERFSAQQFPDLHSELNLSSLELGDSALYFCASTSLEGLETQYFGPGTRLLVL.

This clone was detected a few times. The chain employs TRBV29-1 and TRBJ1-1; D is ambiguous. Deletions cut 7 bases from V and 0 bases from J, with 12 bases between. This CDR3 has 13 amino acids. Germline CDR1 SQVTM, CDR2 ANQGSEA. CDR3: CSARPVLNTEAFF. The DNA of the CDR3 is TGCAGCGCTCGACCGGTCTTGAACACTGAAGCTTTCTTT.

The chain carries TRBV4-3 and TRBJ2-7; D possibly corresponds to TRBD1 (6 bases). There are 14 residues in the CDR3. V dropped 4 bases and J dropped 2 bases, with 12 bases sitting between them. Germline CDR1 is LGHNA and CDR2 is YSLEER. CDR3 in DNA: TGCGCCAGCAGCCGAGACAGGTTCACCTACGAGCAGTACTTC. It specifies CASSRDRFTYEQYF.

J is TRBJ2-2 and V is TRBV30, with TRBD1 identical over 8 bases. Germline V gene lookup returns CDR1 GTSNPN and CDR2 SVGIG (reference sequence). J gave up 7 bases and V 2 bases, and 6 bases lay outside the gene matches. CDR3 size: 14 residues. The CDR3 sequence is CAWSSRTGSGELFF. CDR3 bases: TGTGCCTGGAGTTCGCGGACAGGGAGCGGGGAGCTGTTTTTT. The variable domain in full, completed from reference TRBV30 and TRBJ2-2, reads SQTIHQWPATLVQPVGSPLSLECTVEGTSNPNLYWYRQAAGRGLQLLFYSVGIGQISSEVPQNLSASRPQDRQFILSSKKLLLSDSGFYLCAWSSRTGSGELFFGEGSRLTVL.